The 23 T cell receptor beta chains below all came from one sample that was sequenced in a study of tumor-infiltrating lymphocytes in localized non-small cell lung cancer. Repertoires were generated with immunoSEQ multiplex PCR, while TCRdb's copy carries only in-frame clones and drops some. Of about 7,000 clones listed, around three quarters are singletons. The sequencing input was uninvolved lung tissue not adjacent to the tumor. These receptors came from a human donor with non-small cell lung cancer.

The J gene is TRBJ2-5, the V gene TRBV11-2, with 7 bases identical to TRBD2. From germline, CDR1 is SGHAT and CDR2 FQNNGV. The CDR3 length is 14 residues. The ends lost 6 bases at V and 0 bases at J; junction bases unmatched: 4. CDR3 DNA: TGTGCCAGCAGAAGACTAGCTCACCAAGAGACCCAGTACTTC. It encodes CASRRLAHQETQYF.

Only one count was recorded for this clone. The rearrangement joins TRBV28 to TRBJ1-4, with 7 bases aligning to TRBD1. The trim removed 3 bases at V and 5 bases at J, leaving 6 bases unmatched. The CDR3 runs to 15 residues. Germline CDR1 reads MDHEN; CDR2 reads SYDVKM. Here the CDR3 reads CASSLSGTANEKLFF. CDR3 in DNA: TGTGCCAGCAGTTTGTCCGGGACAGCGAATGAAAAACTGTTTTTT.

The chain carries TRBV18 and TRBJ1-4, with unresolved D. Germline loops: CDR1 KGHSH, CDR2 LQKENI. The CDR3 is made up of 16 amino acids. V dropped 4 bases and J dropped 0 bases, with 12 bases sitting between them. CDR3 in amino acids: CASSHGRSATNEKLFF. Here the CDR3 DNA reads TGTGCCAGCTCACACGGACGGTCTGCAACTAATGAAAAACTGTTTTTT. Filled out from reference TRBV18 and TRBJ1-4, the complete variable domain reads NAGVMQNPRHLVRRRGQEARLRCSPMKGHSHVYWYRQLPEEGLKFMVYLQKENIIDESGMPKERFSAEFPKEGPSILRIQQVVRGDSAAYFCASSHGRSATNEKLFFGSGTQLSVL.

The CDR3 DNA reads as TGTGCCAGCAGCGTAGATGGAGGGCTAAATGAAAAACTGTTTTTT. Amino acids: CASSVDGGLNEKLFF. This sequence joins TRBV9 and TRBJ1-4, with D unresolved. Germline assignment: CDR1 SGDLS and CDR2 YYNGEE. V was trimmed by 0 bases and J by 5 bases, leaving 11 bases between them. The CDR3 sequence is 15 residues long.

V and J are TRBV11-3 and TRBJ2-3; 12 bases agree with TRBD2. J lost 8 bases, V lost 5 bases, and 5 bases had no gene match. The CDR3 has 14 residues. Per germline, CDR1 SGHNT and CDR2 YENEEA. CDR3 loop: CASSTSGGHGTQYF. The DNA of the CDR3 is TGTGCCAGCAGCACTAGCGGGGGGCACGGTACGCAGTATTTT.

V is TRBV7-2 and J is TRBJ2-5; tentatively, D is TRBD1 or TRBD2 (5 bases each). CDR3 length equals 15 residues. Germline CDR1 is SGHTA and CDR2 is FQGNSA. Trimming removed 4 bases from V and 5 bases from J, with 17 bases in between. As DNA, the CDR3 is TGTGCCAGCAGCTCAGCCGGGACCCCTGAGGAGACCCAGTACTTC. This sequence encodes CASSSAGTPEETQYF.

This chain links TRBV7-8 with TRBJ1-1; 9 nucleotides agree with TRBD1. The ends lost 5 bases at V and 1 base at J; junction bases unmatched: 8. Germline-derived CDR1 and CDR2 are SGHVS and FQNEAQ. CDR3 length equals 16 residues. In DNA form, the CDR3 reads TGTGCCAGCAGCCTCCGGGACAGGGTATCGAACACTGAAGCTTTCTTT. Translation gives CASSLRDRVSNTEAFF.

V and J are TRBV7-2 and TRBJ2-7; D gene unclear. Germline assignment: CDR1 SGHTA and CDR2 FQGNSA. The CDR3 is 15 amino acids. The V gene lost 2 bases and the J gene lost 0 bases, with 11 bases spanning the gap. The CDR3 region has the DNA TGTGCCAGCAGCTTAATGGGCCAAAGCTCCTACGAGCAGTACTTC. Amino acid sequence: CASSLMGQSSYEQYF.

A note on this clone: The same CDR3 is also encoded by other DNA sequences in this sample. CDR3 sequence reads: CASSRTREETQYF. In DNA, the CDR3 is TGCGCCAGCAGCCGAACCAGGGAAGAGACCCAGTACTTC. The chain carries TRBV5-1 and TRBJ2-5; maybe TRBD1 (5 bases). CDR1 SGHRS and CDR2 YFSETQ come from the germline V gene. Trimming removed 4 bases from V and 3 bases from J, with 10 bases in between. This CDR3 spans 13 amino acids.

The CDR3 spells CASSWGRDTEAFF. Written as DNA, the CDR3 is TGTGCCAGCAGCTGGGGGAGGGACACTGAAGCTTTCTTT. The rearrangement links TRBV7-6 to TRBJ1-1, with a tentative D call TRBD1 (5 bases). V lost 4 bases and J 3 bases, leaving 9 bases between the germline ends. CDR3 length equals 13 residues. Germline V gene sequence: CDR1 SGHVS, CDR2 FNYEAQ.

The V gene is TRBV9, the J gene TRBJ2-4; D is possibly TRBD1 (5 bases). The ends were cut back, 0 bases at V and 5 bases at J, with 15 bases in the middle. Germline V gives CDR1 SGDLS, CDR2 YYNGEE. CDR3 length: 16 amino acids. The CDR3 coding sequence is TGTGCCAGCAGCGTAGCCCAGGGATATGACCAAAACATTCAGTACTTC. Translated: CASSVAQGYDQNIQYF.

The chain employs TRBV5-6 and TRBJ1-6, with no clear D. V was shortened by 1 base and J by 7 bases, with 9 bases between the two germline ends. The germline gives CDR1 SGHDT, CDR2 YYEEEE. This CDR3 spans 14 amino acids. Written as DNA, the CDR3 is TGTGCCAGCAGCTTGTCTGTTTGGAATTCACCCCTCCACTTT. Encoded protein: CASSLSVWNSPLHF.

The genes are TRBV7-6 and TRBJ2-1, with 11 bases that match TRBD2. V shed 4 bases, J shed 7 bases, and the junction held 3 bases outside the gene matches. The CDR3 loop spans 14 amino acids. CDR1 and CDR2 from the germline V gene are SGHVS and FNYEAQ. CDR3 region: CASSSGTSGNEQFF. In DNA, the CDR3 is TGTGCCAGCAGCTCCGGGACTAGCGGTAATGAGCAGTTCTTC.

The CDR3 loop is CAISESLAASGYGYTF. The CDR3 nucleotides read TGTGCCATCAGTGAGTCCTTGGCAGCGTCGGGCTATGGCTACACCTTC. The V gene is TRBV10-3, the J gene TRBJ1-2, with D hard to call. The CDR3 has 16 amino acids. With 0 bases removed from V and 4 bases from J, the gap between germline ends came to 15 bases. CDR1 and CDR2 (germline): ENHRY, SYGVKD.

The CDR3 protein is CASSLDSGSGNTIYF. CDR3 bases: TGTGCCAGCAGCTTGGATTCTGGCTCTGGAAACACCATATATTTT. The gene calls are TRBV5-4 and TRBJ1-3; no firm D call. Per germline, CDR1 SGHNT and CDR2 YYREEE (reference sequence). The CDR3 has 15 residues. Between the trimmed V and J ends, which lost 0 bases and 0 bases, there was a span of 7 bases.

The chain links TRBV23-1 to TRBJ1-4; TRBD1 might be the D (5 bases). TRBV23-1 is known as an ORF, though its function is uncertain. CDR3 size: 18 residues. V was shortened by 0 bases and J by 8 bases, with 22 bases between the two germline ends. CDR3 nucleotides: TGCGCCAGCAGTCAATCGGGACGACGCGTTTGGGGTCAGGAAAAACTGTTTTTT. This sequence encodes CASSQSGRRVWGQEKLFF.

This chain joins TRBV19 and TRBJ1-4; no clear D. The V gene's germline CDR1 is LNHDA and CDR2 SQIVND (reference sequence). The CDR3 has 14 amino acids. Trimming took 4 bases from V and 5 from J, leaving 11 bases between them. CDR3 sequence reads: CASSRQSENEKLFF. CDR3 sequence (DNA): TGTGCCAGTAGTAGGCAGTCTGAGAATGAAAAACTGTTTTTT.

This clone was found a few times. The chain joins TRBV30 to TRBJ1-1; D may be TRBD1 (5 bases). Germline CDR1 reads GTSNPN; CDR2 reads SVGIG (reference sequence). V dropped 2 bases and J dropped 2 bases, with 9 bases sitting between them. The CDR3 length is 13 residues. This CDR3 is CAWSWDVNTEAFF. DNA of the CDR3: TGTGCCTGGAGTTGGGACGTAAACACTGAAGCTTTCTTT. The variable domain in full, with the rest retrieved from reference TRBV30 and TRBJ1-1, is SQTIHQWPATLVQPVGSPLSLECTVEGTSNPNLYWYRQAAGRGLQLLFYSVGIGQISSEVPQNLSASRPQDRQFILSSKKLLLSDSGFYLCAWSWDVNTEAFFGQGTRLTVV.

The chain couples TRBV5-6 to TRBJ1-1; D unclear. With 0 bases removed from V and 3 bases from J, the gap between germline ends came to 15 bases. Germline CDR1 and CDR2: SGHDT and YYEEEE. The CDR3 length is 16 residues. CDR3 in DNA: TGTGCCAGCAGCTTGGTTGGCGTAAGAGAGGACACTGAAGCTTTCTTT. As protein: CASSLVGVREDTEAFF.

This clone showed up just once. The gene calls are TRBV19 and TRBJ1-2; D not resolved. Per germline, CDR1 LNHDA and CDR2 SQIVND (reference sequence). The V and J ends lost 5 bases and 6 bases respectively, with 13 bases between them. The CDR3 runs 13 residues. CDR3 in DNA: TGTGCCAGTAGTGACCGGGGTGCGGATGGCTACACCTTC. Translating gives CASSDRGADGYTF.

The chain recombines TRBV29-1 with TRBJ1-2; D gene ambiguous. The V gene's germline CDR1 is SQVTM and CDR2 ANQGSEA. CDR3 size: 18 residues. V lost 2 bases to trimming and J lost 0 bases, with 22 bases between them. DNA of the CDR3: TGCAGCGTTGAACCTTATCCCTCCGCCGGGAGAACTAACTATGGCTACACCTTC. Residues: CSVEPYPSAGRTNYGYTF.

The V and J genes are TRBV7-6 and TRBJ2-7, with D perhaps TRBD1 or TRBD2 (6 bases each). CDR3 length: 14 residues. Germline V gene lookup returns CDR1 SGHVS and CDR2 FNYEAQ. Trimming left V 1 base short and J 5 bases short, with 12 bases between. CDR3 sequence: CASSLGGRGDEQYF. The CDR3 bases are TGTGCCAGCAGCTTAGGGGGGCGGGGCGACGAGCAGTACTTC.

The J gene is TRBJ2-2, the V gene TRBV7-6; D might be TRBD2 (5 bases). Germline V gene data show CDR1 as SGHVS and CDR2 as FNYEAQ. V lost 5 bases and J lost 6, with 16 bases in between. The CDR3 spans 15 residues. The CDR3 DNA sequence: TGTGCCAGCAGCCCCGAAGGAGGCTGGGCCGGGGAGCTGTTTTTT. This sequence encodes CASSPEGGWAGELFF.